One and the same sample provided the 25 T cell receptor beta chains below, sequenced in a study of OX40 agonist ivuxolimab in advanced cancers. Assay used: immunoSEQ multiplex PCR; TCRdb lists only in-frame clones, some missing. The sample records about 58,000 clones, roughly nine tenths being singletons. The specimen comprised CD4+ or CD8+ T cells sorted from blood, sampled in a trial of the OX40 agonist ivuxolimab. The source of these receptors is an adult with an advanced solid tumor such as melanoma, head and neck, liver or kidney cancer.

This clone counts as medium-sized (0.01 to 0.1%). The chain carries TRBV4-3 and TRBJ2-7; possibly TRBD1 for D (6 bases). Trimming cost V 2 bases and J 6 bases, with 17 bases left between them. CDR1 and CDR2 from the germline V gene are LGHNA and YSLEER. The CDR3 contains 15 residues. This CDR3 is CASSQTLRPRGEQYF. DNA of the CDR3: TGCGCCAGCAGCCAAACCCTCCGTCCCAGGGGCGAGCAGTACTTC.

The rearrangement uses TRBV19 and TRBJ2-7; D may be TRBD1 (8 bases). From germline, CDR1 is LNHDA and CDR2 SQIVND (reference sequence). The CDR3 consists of 15 residues. Trimming removed 6 bases from V and 4 bases from J, with 19 bases in between. The CDR3 spells CASSDRGLAAYEQYF. DNA for the CDR3: TGTGCCAGTAGCGACAGGGGTCTAGCGGCATACGAGCAGTACTTC. Together with reference TRBV19 and TRBJ2-7, the CDR3 gives the full variable domain: DGGITQSPKYLFRKEGQNVTLSCEQNLNHDAMYWYRQDPGQGLRLIYYSQIVNDFQKGDIAEGYSVSREKKESFPLTVTSAQKNPTAFYLCASSDRGLAAYEQYFGPGTRLTVT.

The J gene is TRBJ2-5, the V gene TRBV28; 12 bases align to TRBD2. The trim removed 3 bases at V and 1 base at J, leaving 3 bases unmatched. CDR3 size: 16 residues. CDR1 and CDR2 from the germline V gene are MDHEN and SYDVKM. The CDR3 loop reads CASSLTSGSFQETQYF. The CDR3 region has the DNA TGTGCCAGCAGTTTGACTAGCGGGAGTTTCCAAGAGACCCAGTACTTC.

The chain joins TRBV28 to TRBJ1-5; 9 bases map to TRBD1. The CDR3 totals 14 residues. V was clipped by 6 bases and J by 3 bases; unmatched bases: 3. The germline V gene has CDR1 MDHEN and CDR2 SYDVKM. The CDR3 nucleotides read TGTGCCAGCAGGGACAGGGGAGACAATCAGCCCCAGCATTTT. This gives the protein CASRDRGDNQPQHF.

This clone showed up just a few times. The chain recombines TRBV18 with TRBJ2-7, with D possibly called TRBD1 or TRBD2 (5 bases each). Germline CDR1 KGHSH, CDR2 LQKENI. V lost 3 bases and J 3 bases, leaving 9 bases between the germline ends. This CDR3 has 13 residues. This CDR3 is CASSPRDGYEQYF. In DNA form, the CDR3 reads TGTGCCAGCTCACCTCGGGACGGCTACGAGCAGTACTTC.

Here the CDR3 DNA reads TGCGCCAGCAGCCAAGATAAATTTTCGCCAGACAAGAATGAAAAACTGTTTTTT. This sequence encodes CASSQDKFSPDKNEKLFF. The rearrangement uses TRBV4-1 and TRBJ1-4; D call uncertain. Germline values: CDR1 MGHRA, CDR2 YSYEKL. The CDR3 runs 18 residues. V was clipped by 0 bases and J by 5 bases, with 19 bases between them.

J is TRBJ2-2 and V is TRBV5-1, with 10 bases lining up with TRBD2. This CDR3 is built from 17 residues. J gave up 3 bases and V 4 bases, and 9 bases lay outside the gene matches. Germline loops: CDR1 SGHRS, CDR2 YFSETQ. In DNA, the CDR3 is TGCGCCAGCAGCCCCGCCGGGACTAGCGTCTACACCGGGGAGCTGTTTTTT. Its translation is CASSPAGTSVYTGELFF.

The chain combines TRBV29-1 with TRBJ2-5; D possibly corresponds to TRBD1 (7 bases). This CDR3 has 14 amino acids. V dropped 4 bases and J dropped 5 bases, with 17 bases sitting between them. CDR1 and CDR2 from the germline V gene are SQVTM and ANQGSEA. The CDR3 coding sequence is TGCAGCGTTGCGGTTGGCAGGGGGAGGGAGACCCAGTACTTC. Its protein product is CSVAVGRGRETQYF.

Details on this clone: The junction shows a germline mismatch at one end, possibly a read error. The chain uses TRBV28 and TRBJ1-2; D gene unclear. Germline lookup yields CDR1 MDHEN and CDR2 SYDVKM. The CDR3 extends over 11 amino acids. This CDR3 is CASSPRARPNF. The CDR3 bases are TGTGCCAGCAGTCCGCGGGCTCGGCCTAACTTC.

The rearrangement links TRBV28 to TRBJ1-3; D is unclear. Trimming stripped 5 bases from V and 4 bases from J, with 0 bases between. The germline V gene encodes CDR1 MDHEN and CDR2 SYDVKM. The CDR3 loop spans 10 amino acids. The CDR3 DNA reads TGTGCCAGCAGTGGAAACACCATATATTTT. Its translation is CASSGNTIYF. Filled out from reference TRBV28 and TRBJ1-3, the complete variable domain reads DVKVTQSSRYLVKRTGEKVFLECVQDMDHENMFWYRQDPGLGLRLIYFSYDVKMKEKGDIPEGYSVSREKKERFSLILESASTNQTSMYLCASSGNTIYFGEGSWLTVV.

The chain's CDR3 is CASSLLGTQDYEQYF. The DNA of the CDR3 is TGTGCCAGCAGCTTGTTAGGGACGCAAGATTACGAGCAGTACTTC. The chain links TRBV5-6 to TRBJ2-7, with D possibly being TRBD1 or TRBD2 (5 bases each). The CDR3 covers 15 residues. V lost 1 base and J 4 bases, leaving 15 bases between the germline ends. Germline CDR1 reads SGHDT; CDR2 reads YYEEEE.

The V call is TRBV7-8, the J call TRBJ2-7; no clear D. V lost 2 bases and J lost 5, with 7 bases in between. CDR3 length: 12 amino acids. CDR1 is SGHVS, CDR2 FQNEAQ, per germline. The CDR3 nucleotides are TGTGCCAGCAGCTTACCGTACCACGAGCAGTACTTC. Translation: CASSLPYHEQYF. Looking up the rest from reference TRBV7-8 and TRBJ2-7 gives the full variable domain: GAGVSQSPRYKVAKRGQDVALRCDPISGHVSLFWYQQALGQGPEFLTYFQNEAQLDKSGLPSDRFFAERPEGSVSTLKIQRTQQEDSAVYLCASSLPYHEQYFGPGTRLTVT.

V and J are TRBV25-1 and TRBJ1-1; 7 bases fit TRBD1. Unmatched junction bases numbered 9, after V lost 7 bases and J lost 7 bases. Germline assignment: CDR1 MGHDK and CDR2 SYGVNS. This CDR3 contains 13 residues. CDR3: CASTQRTGDEAFF. CDR3 in DNA: TGTGCCAGCACCCAACGGACAGGAGATGAAGCTTTCTTT.

This chain connects TRBV7-3 to TRBJ2-7; D might be TRBD1 (6 bases). The V and J ends lost 2 bases and 7 bases respectively, with 12 bases between them. The CDR3 runs 13 residues. The germline V gene has CDR1 SGHTA and CDR2 FQGTGA. CDR3 sequence: CASSLGPGVEQYF. Written as DNA, the CDR3 is TGTGCCAGCAGCTTAGGGCCAGGGGTTGAGCAGTACTTC.

The chain carries TRBV28 and TRBJ1-1; 8 bases match TRBD1. The length of the CDR3 is 16 residues. Germline V CDR1 and CDR2: MDHEN, SYDVKM. J was trimmed by 7 bases and V by 4 bases; bases with no gene match: 14. The CDR3 nucleotides read TGTGCCAGCAGTTCCCCTAGACAGGGGTTCAATATTGAAGCTTTCTTT. Its protein product is CASSSPRQGFNIEAFF.

This clone was seen more than once but under ten times. The chain recombines TRBV7-2 with TRBJ1-1, with 9 bases lining up with TRBD1. This CDR3 region has 14 residues. The V gene end was trimmed by 7 bases and the J gene end by 5 bases; junction bases not matched to a gene: 8. The germline gives CDR1 SGHTA, CDR2 FQGNSA. The CDR3 protein is CASNPTGTGTEAFF. The CDR3 DNA reads TGTGCCAGCAATCCCACCGGGACAGGGACTGAAGCTTTCTTT.

This rearrangement joins TRBV9 to TRBJ1-1; D unresolved. Trimming shortened V by 4 bases and J by 0 bases, and 7 bases separated the two germline ends. CDR1 and CDR2 (germline): SGDLS, YYNGEE. CDR3 length equals 13 residues. DNA of the CDR3: TGTGCCAGCAGCCCCTATATGAACACTGAAGCTTTCTTT. Translating it yields CASSPYMNTEAFF.

This chain joins TRBV10-3 and TRBJ2-1; D is possibly TRBD1 or TRBD2 (5 bases each). Germline CDR1 reads ENHRY; CDR2 reads SYGVKD. Trimming shortened V by 6 bases and J by 4 bases, and 19 bases separated the two germline ends. The CDR3 has 16 amino acids. The CDR3 is CAISLPRGQGYNEQFF. The CDR3 DNA reads TGTGCCATCAGCCTCCCGAGGGGCCAGGGATACAATGAGCAGTTCTTC.

The chain joins TRBV5-1 to TRBJ2-7, with 8 bases identical to TRBD1. There are 15 residues in the CDR3. V dropped 4 bases and J dropped 5; count of bases not matched to a gene: 11. The germline V gene encodes CDR1 SGHRS and CDR2 YFSETQ. The CDR3 is CASSPRQGTGNEQYF. The CDR3 DNA reads TGCGCCAGCAGCCCCAGACAGGGGACGGGTAACGAGCAGTACTTC.

The CDR3 DNA reads as TGTGCCAGTAGTAGGGGACTGACGACAGGCCCGTCGAGTCCACCCCTCAACTATGGCTACACCTTC. Amino acid sequence: CASSRGLTTGPSSPPLNYGYTF. The rearrangement joins TRBV19 to TRBJ1-2; tentative D call: TRBD1 (6 bases). V was shortened by 4 bases and J by 2 bases, with 35 bases between the two germline ends. Germline V gene sequence: CDR1 LNHDA, CDR2 SQIVND (reference sequence). The CDR3 is made up of 22 amino acids.

V usage is TRBV2 and J usage is TRBJ1-3; D is unclear. The V gene's germline CDR1 is SNHLY and CDR2 FYNNEI. The length of the CDR3 is 16 residues. Trimming took off 8 bases at V and 0 bases at J, with 17 bases between the two ends. The CDR3 loop reads CASRFSGVGSGNTIYF. In DNA form, the CDR3 reads TGTGCCAGCCGCTTTTCGGGTGTGGGCTCTGGAAACACCATATATTTT.

V gene TRBV7-6 combines with J gene TRBJ2-7, with unresolved D. CDR3 length equals 13 residues. CDR1 is SGHVS and CDR2 is FNYEAQ in the germline V gene. V lost 3 bases to trimming and J lost 2 bases, with 8 bases between them. In DNA, the CDR3 is TGTGCCAGCAGCTTGGCTACCACCTACGAGCAGTACTTC. It specifies CASSLATTYEQYF. The variable domain in full, with the rest retrieved from reference TRBV7-6 and TRBJ2-7, is GAGVSQSPRYKVTKRGQDVALRCDPISGHVSLYWYRQALGQGPEFLTYFNYEAQQDKSGLPNDRFSAERPEGSISTLTIQRTEQRDSAMYRCASSLATTYEQYFGPGTRLTVT.

The rearrangement joins TRBV7-7 to TRBJ1-3, with D possibly matching TRBD1 (5 bases). The CDR3 is made up of 15 amino acids. Germline CDR1 SSHAT, CDR2 FNYEAQ (reference sequence). CDR3 protein: CASGDGLFSGNTIYF. The CDR3 bases are TGTGCTAGCGGGGACGGACTATTCTCTGGAAACACCATATATTTT.

V gene TRBV30 combines with J gene TRBJ1-3, with a tentative D call TRBD1 (5 bases). Trimming left V 4 bases short and J 11 bases short, with 15 bases between. This CDR3 has 12 amino acids. The germline V gene has CDR1 GTSNPN and CDR2 SVGIG (reference sequence). Here the CDR3 reads CAWNPGGTPIYF. The CDR3 DNA is TGTGCCTGGAACCCGGGGGGTACCCCCATATATTTT. The complete variable domain, with remaining parts taken from reference TRBV30 and TRBJ1-3, reads SQTIHQWPATLVQPVGSPLSLECTVEGTSNPNLYWYRQAAGRGLQLLFYSVGIGQISSEVPQNLSASRPQDRQFILSSKKLLLSDSGFYLCAWNPGGTPIYFGEGSWLTVV.

The genes are TRBV5-1 and TRBJ2-1; 7 bases match TRBD2. The CDR3 loop spans 17 amino acids. Germline values: CDR1 SGHRS, CDR2 YFSETQ. With 0 bases clipped from V and 6 bases from J, the junction kept 12 bases outside the gene matches. The CDR3 sequence: CASSLGVGGGSGNEQFF. CDR3 coding DNA: TGCGCCAGCAGCTTGGGGGTTGGTGGCGGGAGCGGCAATGAGCAGTTCTTC. Together with reference TRBV5-1 and TRBJ2-1, the CDR3 gives the full variable domain: KAGVTQTPRYLIKTRGQQVTLSCSPISGHRSVSWYQQTPGQGLQFLFEYFSETQRNKGNFPGRFSGRQFSNSRSEMNVSTLELGDSALYLCASSLGVGGGSGNEQFFGPGTRLTVL.